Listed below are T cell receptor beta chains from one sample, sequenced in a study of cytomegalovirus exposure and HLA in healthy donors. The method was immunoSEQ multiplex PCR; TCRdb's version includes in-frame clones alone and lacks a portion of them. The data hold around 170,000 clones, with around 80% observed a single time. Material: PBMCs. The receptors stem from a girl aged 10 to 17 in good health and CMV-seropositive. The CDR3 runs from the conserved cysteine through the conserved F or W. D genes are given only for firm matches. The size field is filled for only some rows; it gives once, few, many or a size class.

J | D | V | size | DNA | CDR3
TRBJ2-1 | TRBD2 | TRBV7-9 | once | TGTGCCAGCAGAACTAGCGGGAGTGTGCATGAGCAGTTCTTC | CASRTSGSVHEQFF
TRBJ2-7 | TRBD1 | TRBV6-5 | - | TGTGCCAGCAGTTATCAACAGACAGGGGTAGGGGAGCAGTACTTC | CASSYQQTGVGEQYF
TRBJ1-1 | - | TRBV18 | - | TGTGCCAGCTCACCACGGGGACTAATGAACACTGAAGCTTTCTTT | CASSPRGLMNTEAFF
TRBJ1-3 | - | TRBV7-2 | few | TGTGCCAGCAGCTTAGCGTACGGGGCTGGAAACACCATATATTTT | CASSLAYGAGNTIYF
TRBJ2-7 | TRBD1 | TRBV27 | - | TGTGCCAGCAGTTGGGACAGGAGCTCCTACGAGCAGTACTTC | CASSWDRSSYEQYF
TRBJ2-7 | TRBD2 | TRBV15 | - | TGTGCCACCAGTATTAGCGGGGGTTCCTACGAGCAGTACTTC | CATSISGGSYEQYF
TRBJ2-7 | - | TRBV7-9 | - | TGTGCCAGCAGCTCCTCTGAAATTCTAGGGGTAAGCGAGCAGTACTTC | CASSSSEILGVSEQYF
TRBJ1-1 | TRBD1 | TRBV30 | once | TGTGCCTGGAAGCGGAACCGGGACAGGGGAAACACTGAAGCTTTCTTT | CAWKRNRDRGNTEAFF
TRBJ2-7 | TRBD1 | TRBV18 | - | TGTGCCAGCTCAGCTACCGGGGACAGCGGCTACGAGCAGTACTTC | CASSATGDSGYEQYF
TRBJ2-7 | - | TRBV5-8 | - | TGTGCCAGCTTAAGGGAGGTTGTCGGGGAGCAGTACTTC | CASLREVVGEQYF
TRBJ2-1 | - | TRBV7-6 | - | TGTGCCAGCAGCTTACGACAGAGCGTATACAATGAGCAGTTCTTC | CASSLRQSVYNEQFF
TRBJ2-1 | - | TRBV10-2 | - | TGCGCCAGCAGTGAGGGTAGCGGCCCCTACAATGAGCAGTTCTTC | CASSEGSGPYNEQFF
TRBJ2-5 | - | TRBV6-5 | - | TGTGCCAGCAGTTACGGGCCCCAGTACTTC | CASSYGPQYF
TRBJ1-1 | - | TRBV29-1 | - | TGCAGCGTTGAGCGCCAGAACACTGAAGCTTTCTTT | CSVERQNTEAFF
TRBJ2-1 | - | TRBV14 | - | TGTGCCAGCAGCCCACTGGGAGTCAATGAGCAGTTCTTC | CASSPLGVNEQFF
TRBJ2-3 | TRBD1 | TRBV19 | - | TGTGCCAGTAGTCCCGGACAGGGAAGAGATACGCAGTATTTT | CASSPGQGRDTQYF
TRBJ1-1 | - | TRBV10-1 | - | TGCGCCAGCAGTAAGAACGCAGGGAACACTGAAGCTTTCTTT | CASSKNAGNTEAFF
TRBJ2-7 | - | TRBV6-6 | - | TGTGCCAGCAGTTACTCGAGGCACGAGCAGTACTTC | CASSYSRHEQYF
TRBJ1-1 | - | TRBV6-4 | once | TGTGCCAGCAGTGACGAGATGAACACTGAAGCTTTCTTT | CASSDEMNTEAFF
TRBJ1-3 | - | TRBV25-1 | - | TGTGCCAGCAGTGAATGGGTGGACGGGAGCCCTGGAAACACCATATATTTT | CASSEWVDGSPGNTIYF
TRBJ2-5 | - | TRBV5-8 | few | TGTGCCAGCAGCTTGAGTGGTAGCGGGACCCAGTACTTC | CASSLSGSGTQYF
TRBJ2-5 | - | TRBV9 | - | TGTGCCAGCAGCGTAAGGGGGGGACGGAACGGAGAGACCCAGTACTTC | CASSVRGGRNGETQYF
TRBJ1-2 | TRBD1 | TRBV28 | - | TGTGCCAGCAGTTTATCATCGGTGATCCGGGACAGCATTAACTATGGCTACACCTTC | CASSLSSVIRDSINYGYTF
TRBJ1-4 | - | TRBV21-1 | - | TGTGCCAGCAGCAAAGTGGCGCAGGGGTACGAAAAACTGTTTTTT | CASSKVAQGYEKLFF
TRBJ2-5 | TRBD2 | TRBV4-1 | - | TGCGCCAGCAGCCAAGAAGGCGCGGGAGGGTTAGGGGAGACCCAGTACTTC | CASSQEGAGGLGETQYF
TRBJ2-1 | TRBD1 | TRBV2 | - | TGTGCCAGCAGTGAACGGGACAGGGTCTCTGAGCAGTTCTTC | CASSERDRVSEQFF
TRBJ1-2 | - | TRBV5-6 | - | TGTGCCAGCAGCTTGGGCCCCCTGAAACAGACAGTTGGCTACACCTTC | CASSLGPLKQTVGYTF
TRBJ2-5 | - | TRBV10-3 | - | TGTGCCATCAGTGAGGCGGGTGGCCAAGAGACCCAGTACTTC | CAISEAGGQETQYF
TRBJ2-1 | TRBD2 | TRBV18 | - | TGTGCCAGCTCACGAACTAGCGGGGGATTCAACGGCAATGAGCAGTTCTTC | CASSRTSGGFNGNEQFF
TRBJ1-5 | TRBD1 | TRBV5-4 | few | TGTGCCAGCAGCCCGGAGGGGACAGGGGGCGTTCAGCCCCAGCATTTT | CASSPEGTGGVQPQHF
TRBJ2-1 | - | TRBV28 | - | TGTGCCAGCAGTCCCAGTAGCGGTCAAAGCTCCTACAATGAGCAGTTCTTC | CASSPSSGQSSYNEQFF
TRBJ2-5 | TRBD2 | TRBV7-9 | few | TGTGCCAGCAGCTCCGGTGGGCTAGCGGGGGGAGAGACCCAGTACTTC | CASSSGGLAGGETQYF
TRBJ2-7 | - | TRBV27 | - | TGTGCCAGCAGTTTATCGGGCAGGGCCGAGCAGTACTTC | CASSLSGRAEQYF
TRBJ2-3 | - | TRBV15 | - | TGTGCCACCAGCCTGAGTGATACGCAGTATTTT | CATSLSDTQYF
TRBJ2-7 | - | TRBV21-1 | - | TGTGCCAGCAGGAGACTACAGGGGGCTGGATCCTACGAGCAGTACTTC | CASRRLQGAGSYEQYF
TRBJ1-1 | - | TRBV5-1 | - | TGCGCCAGCAGCTTGGGGACAGACGGAAGGGGGAACACTGAAGCTTTCTTT | CASSLGTDGRGNTEAFF
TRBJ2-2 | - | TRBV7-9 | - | TGTGCCAGCAGCTTATCGGGAGTAAGCACCGGGGAGCTGTTTTTT | CASSLSGVSTGELFF
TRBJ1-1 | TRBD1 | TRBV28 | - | TGTGCCAGCAGTTTAGGGGCAGGGGGAGGAACTGAAGCTTTCTTT | CASSLGAGGGTEAFF
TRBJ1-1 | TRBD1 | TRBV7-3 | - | TGTGCCAGCAGCTTGACAGGGGGCGAAGGGGATGAAGCTTTCTTT | CASSLTGGEGDEAFF
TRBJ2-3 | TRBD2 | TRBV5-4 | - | TGTGCCAGCAGCTTCCCCGCGGGACTAGCGGGAGGTCTGACAGATACGCAGTATTTT | CASSFPAGLAGGLTDTQYF
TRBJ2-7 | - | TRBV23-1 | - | TGCGCCAGCAGTCAATCGCGGGTTGCCGGCGAGCAGTACTTC | CASSQSRVAGEQYF
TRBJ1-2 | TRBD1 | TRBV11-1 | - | TGTGCCAGCAGCCCAGACAGGGTCTATGGCTACACCTTC | CASSPDRVYGYTF
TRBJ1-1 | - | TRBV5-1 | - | TGCGCCAGCAGCTTAAATGGCGGAACTGAAGCTTTCTTT | CASSLNGGTEAFF
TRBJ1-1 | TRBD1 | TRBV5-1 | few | TGCGCCAGCAGCTTGGGTGGACAGGGAGCTGGCGCTGAAGCTTTCTTT | CASSLGGQGAGAEAFF
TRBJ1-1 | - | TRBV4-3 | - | TGCGCCAGCAGCCGCGGTATGAACACTGAAGCTTTCTTT | CASSRGMNTEAFF
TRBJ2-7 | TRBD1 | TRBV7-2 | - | TGTGCCAGCAGCTTAGGAGACAGGGTGGAAGAGCAGTACTTC | CASSLGDRVEEQYF
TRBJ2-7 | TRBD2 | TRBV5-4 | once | TGTGCCAGCAGCTTGTCCCGGACTAGCGGGATCTACGAGCAGTACTTC | CASSLSRTSGIYEQYF
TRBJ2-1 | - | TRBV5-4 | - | TGTGCCAGCAGCTTGTTTCGGGAACCCTACAATGAGCAGTTCTTC | CASSLFREPYNEQFF
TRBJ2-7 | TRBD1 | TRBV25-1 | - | TGTGCCAGCAGTTCCGTGGACAGGGCCTCCTACGAGCAGTACTTC | CASSSVDRASYEQYF
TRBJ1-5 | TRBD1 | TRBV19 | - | TGTGCCAGTAGTACACGGACAGGGGGCCAGCCCCAGCATTTT | CASSTRTGGQPQHF
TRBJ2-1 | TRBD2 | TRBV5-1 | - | TGCGCCAGCAGCCCAAGACTAGCGGGCCGCTCCCTCAATGAGCAGTTCTTC | CASSPRLAGRSLNEQFF
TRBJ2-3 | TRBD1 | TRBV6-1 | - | TGTGCCATCTTACGGGGACAGGGTATCACAGATACGCAGTATTTT | CAILRGQGITDTQYF
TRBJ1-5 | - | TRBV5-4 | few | TGTGCCAGCAGCTTGGTCCCAGGGAGCAATCAGCCCCAGCATTTT | CASSLVPGSNQPQHF
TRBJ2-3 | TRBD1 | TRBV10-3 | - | TGTGCCATCACCGAACCGGGACAGGGATATCCAGATACGCAGTATTTT | CAITEPGQGYPDTQYF
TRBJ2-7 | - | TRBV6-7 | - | TGTCCCGCAGGGCCAATCGAGCAGTACTTC | CPAGPIEQYF